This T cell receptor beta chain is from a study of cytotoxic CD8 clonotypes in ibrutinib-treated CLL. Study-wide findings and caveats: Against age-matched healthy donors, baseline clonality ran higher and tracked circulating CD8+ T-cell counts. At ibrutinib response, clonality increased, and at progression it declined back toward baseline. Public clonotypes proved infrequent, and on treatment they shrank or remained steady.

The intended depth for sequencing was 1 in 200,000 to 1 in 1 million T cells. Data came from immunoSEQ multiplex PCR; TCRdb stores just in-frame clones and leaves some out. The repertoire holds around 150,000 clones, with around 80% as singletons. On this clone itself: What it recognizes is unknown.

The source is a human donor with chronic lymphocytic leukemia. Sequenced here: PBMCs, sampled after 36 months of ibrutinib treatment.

DNA of the CDR3: TGTGCCAGCACGGGACTAGCGGTCTCTGGGGCGCAGTATTTT. The encoded protein is CASTGLAVSGAQYF. The gene calls are TRBV2 and TRBJ2-3, with TRBD2 matching 11 bases. Trimming at V came to 7 bases and at J to 10 bases, leaving 10 bases not matched to a gene. Germline assignment: CDR1 SNHLY and CDR2 FYNNEI. The CDR3 contains 14 residues.